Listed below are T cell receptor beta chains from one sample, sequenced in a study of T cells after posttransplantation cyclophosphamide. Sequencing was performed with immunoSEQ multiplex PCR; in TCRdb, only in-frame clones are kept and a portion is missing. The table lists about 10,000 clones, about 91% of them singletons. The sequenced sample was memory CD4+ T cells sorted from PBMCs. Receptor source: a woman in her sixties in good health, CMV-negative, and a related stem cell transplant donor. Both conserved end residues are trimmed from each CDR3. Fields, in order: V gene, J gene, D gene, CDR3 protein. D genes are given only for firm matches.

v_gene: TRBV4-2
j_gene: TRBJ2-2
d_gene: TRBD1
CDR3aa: ASSRGQGVTGELF

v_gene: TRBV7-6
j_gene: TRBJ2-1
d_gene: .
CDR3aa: ASSLITENEQF

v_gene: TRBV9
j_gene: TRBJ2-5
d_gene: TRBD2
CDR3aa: ASSSGGPYQETQY

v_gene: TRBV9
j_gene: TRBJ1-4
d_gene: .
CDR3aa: ASSVTGSTNEKLF

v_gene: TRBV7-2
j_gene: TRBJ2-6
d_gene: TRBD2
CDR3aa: ASSLASGGGPSSGANVLT

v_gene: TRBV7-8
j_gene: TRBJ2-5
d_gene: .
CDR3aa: ASSLGTVYQETQY

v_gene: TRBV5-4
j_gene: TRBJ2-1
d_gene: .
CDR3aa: ASSLESGNEQF

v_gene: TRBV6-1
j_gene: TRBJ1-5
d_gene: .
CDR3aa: ASSQRDYSNQPQH

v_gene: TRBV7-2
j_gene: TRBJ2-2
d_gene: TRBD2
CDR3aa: ASSRRSGGATGELF

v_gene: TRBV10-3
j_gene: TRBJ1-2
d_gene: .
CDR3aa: ATRGTVTYGYT

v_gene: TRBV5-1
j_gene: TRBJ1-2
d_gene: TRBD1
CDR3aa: ASSSEGQGAWGYT

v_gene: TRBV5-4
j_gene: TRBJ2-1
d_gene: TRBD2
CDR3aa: ASSEGLAGFNEQF

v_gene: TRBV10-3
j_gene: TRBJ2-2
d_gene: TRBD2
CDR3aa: AISESAGGNTGELF

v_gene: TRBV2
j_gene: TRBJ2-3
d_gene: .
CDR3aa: ASRSTADTQY

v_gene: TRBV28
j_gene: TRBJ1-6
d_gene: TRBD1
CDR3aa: ASSISQGGPYNSPLH

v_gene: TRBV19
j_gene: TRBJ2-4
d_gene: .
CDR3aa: ASSISGAKNIQY

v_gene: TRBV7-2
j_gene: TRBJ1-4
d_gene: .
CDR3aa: ASSGGTVPNEKLF

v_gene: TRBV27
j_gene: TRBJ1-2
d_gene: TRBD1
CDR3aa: ASSLSQGAAGYT

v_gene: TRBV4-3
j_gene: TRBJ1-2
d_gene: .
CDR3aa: ASSLSQGSVGYT

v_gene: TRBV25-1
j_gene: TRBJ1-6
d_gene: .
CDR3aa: ASSETRQVYNSPLH

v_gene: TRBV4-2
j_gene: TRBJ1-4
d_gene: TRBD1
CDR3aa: ASSQEGQGSANEKLF

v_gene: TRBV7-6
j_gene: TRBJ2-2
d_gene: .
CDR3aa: ASSLAGSNTGELF

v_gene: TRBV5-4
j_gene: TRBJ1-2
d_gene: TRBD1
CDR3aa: ASSPGQGSGYT

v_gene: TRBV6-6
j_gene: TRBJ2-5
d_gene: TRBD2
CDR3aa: ASQSSGGVETQY

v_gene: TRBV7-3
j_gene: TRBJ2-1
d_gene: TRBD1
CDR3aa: ASSPRTGGRNEQF

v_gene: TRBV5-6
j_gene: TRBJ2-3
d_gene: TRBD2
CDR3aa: ASSLVAGVTDTQY

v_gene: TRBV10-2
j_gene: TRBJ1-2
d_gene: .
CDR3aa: ASSESGTLYGYT

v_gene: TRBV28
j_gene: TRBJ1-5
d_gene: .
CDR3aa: ASSLTGHTYSNQPQH

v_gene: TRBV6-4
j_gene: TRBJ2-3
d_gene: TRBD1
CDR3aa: ASSSSGQGTDTQY

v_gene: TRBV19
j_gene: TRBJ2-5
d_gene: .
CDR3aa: ASSNAAGMGETQY

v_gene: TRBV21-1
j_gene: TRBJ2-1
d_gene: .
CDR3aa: ASSKRGMSSYNEQF

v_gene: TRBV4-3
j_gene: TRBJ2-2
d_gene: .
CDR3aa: ASSQERGIGTGELF

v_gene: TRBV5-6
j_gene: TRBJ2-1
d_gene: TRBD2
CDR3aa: ASSLVIGGSYNEQF

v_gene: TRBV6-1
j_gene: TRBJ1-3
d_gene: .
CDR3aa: AIGLQGPGNTIY

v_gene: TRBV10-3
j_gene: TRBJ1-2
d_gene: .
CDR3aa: AISESQGRRGYT

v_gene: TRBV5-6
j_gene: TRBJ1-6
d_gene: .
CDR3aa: ASSASSYNSPLH

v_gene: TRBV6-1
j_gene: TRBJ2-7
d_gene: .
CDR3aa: ASTQGVGGRGEQY

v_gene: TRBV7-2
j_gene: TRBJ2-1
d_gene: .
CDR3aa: ASRLALLNEQF

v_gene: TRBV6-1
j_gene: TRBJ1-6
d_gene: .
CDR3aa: ASSEVAVNSPLH

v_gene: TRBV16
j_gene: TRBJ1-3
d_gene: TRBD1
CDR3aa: ASSRAGQASSGNTIY

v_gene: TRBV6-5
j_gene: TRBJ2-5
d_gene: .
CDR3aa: ASTDSQETQY

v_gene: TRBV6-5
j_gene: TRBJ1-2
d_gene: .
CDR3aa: ASKTENYGYT

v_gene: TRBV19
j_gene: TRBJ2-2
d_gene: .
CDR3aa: ASSIGGNTGELF

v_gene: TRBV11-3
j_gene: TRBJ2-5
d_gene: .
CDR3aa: ASSISRGEETQY

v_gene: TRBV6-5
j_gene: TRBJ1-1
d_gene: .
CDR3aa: ASSYEVITEAF

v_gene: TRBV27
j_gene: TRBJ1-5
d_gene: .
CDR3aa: ASSGTWGGNQPQH

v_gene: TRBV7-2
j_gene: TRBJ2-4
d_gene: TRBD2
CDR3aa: ASSLLAGEGNIQY

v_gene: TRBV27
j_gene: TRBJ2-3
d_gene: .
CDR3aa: ASTGLFTDTQY

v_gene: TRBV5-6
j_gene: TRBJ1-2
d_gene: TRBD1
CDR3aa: ASSIDRDYGYT

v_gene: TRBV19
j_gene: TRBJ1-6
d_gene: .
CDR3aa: ASSPLGGAASPSYNSPLH

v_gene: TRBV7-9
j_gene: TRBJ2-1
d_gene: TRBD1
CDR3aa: ASSFATGGSEQF

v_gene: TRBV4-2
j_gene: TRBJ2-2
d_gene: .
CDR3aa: ASSQASSNDASRAGELF

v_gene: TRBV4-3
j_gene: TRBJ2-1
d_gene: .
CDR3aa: ASSQEFRDWNEQF

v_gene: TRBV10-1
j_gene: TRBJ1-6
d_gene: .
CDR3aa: ASSDPPLPNSPLH

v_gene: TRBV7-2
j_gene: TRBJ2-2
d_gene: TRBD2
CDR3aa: ASSLGGSGELF

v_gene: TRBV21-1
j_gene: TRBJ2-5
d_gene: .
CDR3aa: ASSRGTDPKETQY

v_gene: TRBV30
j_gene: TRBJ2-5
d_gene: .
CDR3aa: AWSGPRGETQY

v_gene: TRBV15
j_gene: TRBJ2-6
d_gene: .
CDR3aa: ATSRAGPGANVLT

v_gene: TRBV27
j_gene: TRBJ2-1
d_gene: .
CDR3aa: ASKPGTSTSGEQF